This is a list of T cell receptor beta chains from one sample in a study of response to subunit inactivated influenza vaccine. TCRdb passed the RT-PCR reads through MiXCR, listing each CDR3 protein once. The repertoire includes over 400,000 distinct CDR3 sequences, 9.5% to 12% of them detected once, and around 12% sits in the top ten. Sequenced material: PBMCs from blood, taken 45 days after vaccination. These receptors originate from a man between 50 and 59 years old who received an inactivated influenza vaccine. The CDR3 runs from the conserved cysteine through the conserved F or W.

v_call	j_call	cdr3_aa
TRBV5-1	TRBJ2-7	CASTPSARNLYEQYF
TRBV20-1	TRBJ2-1	CSAPTGTPDNEQFF
TRBV7-8	TRBJ2-3	CASSPRTHRTDTQYF
TRBV7-3	TRBJ2-7	CASSWQQGSEQYF
TRBV5-6	TRBJ1-1	CASSLRGDTEAFF
TRBV6-5	TRBJ1-1	CASSFRTVLGNTEAFF
TRBV7-9	TRBJ2-1	CASTPPGQYSNEQFF
TRBV29-1	TRBJ2-2	CSAGTGAGTGELFF
TRBV12-3/TRBV12-4	TRBJ2-7	CASRDGPREEQYF
TRBV7-9	TRBJ2-1	CASSVGLAGNNEQFF
TRBV4-3	TRBJ2-7	CASSQYLTGVDDEQYF
TRBV9	TRBJ2-3	CASSPRTRSTDTQYF
TRBV5-1	TRBJ1-2	CASQGGQKYGYTF
TRBV7-9	TRBJ1-2	CASSLGDIYGYTF
TRBV5-1	TRBJ1-1	CASSSSLERNTEAFF
TRBV29-1	TRBJ2-7	CSVEVGQVVSTNSYEQYF
TRBV7-9	TRBJ1-1	CASSLSRSNTEAFF
TRBV20-1	TRBJ2-3	CSARGFGGREITDTQYF
TRBV5-1	TRBJ2-2	CASSLDGEDTGELFF
TRBV7-3	TRBJ2-2	CASGLTGELFF
TRBV6-5	TRBJ2-1	CASSYRSGGAYEQFF
TRBV7-2	TRBJ2-7	CASSLDRDSYEQYF
TRBV6-6	TRBJ2-3	CASCQDDTQYF
TRBV5-1	TRBJ2-2	CASSGGLSNTGELFF
TRBV7-9	TRBJ2-3	CASSPRPGGTDTQYF
TRBV4-2	TRBJ2-1	CASSPQRLAAYNEQFF
TRBV7-9	TRBJ2-7	CASSPSSRPYEQYF
TRBV12-3/TRBV12-4	TRBJ2-7	CASSTEGASPQEQYF
TRBV7-3	TRBJ2-3	CASSSGLAGASFTDTQYF
TRBV5-1	TRBJ2-1	CASSKTQGSYNEQFF
TRBV5-1	TRBJ2-7	CASSSDNSYEQYF
TRBV10-2	TRBJ2-3	CASSVAGGPPDTQYF
TRBV7-8	TRBJ2-1	CASSLEYLAGSDEQFF
TRBV19	TRBJ1-1	CTSGTGNTEAFF
TRBV7-9	TRBJ1-1	CASSLATVNTEAFF
TRBV12-3/TRBV12-4	TRBJ2-2	CASKGLAGRGGELFF
TRBV20-1	TRBJ2-2	CSARNSGGTGELFF
TRBV29-1	TRBJ2-7	CSVAPGGTYEQYF
TRBV10-3	TRBJ2-3	CAISESGGSTDTQYF
TRBV20-1	TRBJ1-2	CSAKKTGFAGYTF
TRBV7-9	TRBJ1-4	CASSLGGGAEEKLFF
TRBV24-1	TRBJ2-4	CATSSSPRGKNIQYF
TRBV20-1	TRBJ2-1	CSASDPWSYNEQFF
TRBV25-1	TRBJ2-5	CASSEHEGAGETQYF
TRBV6-1	TRBJ1-2	CASRSSDGYGYTF